A single sample gave rise to the 21 T cell receptor beta chains below, sequenced in a study of blood T cells in healthy people across ages. Using a J-beta primer mix together with a sample-barcoded 5' primer, a second PCR was run for about 6 to 11 cycles. Each CDR3 protein gets one entry after TCRdb re-called the 5' RACE reads with MiXCR. This sample carries roughly 1.6 million distinct CDR3 sequences, roughly 32% of them seen once, and the ten largest clones take over 9%. Sequencing was done on a sample of blood. Receptors originate from a woman in her 30s in good health.

This clonotype has more than one count but fewer than ten. The chain is built from TRBV9 and TRBJ2-1; D not certain. Trimming cost V 4 bases and J 4 bases, with 9 bases left between them. The CDR3 length is 13 residues. Germline V gives CDR1 SGDLS, CDR2 YYNGEE. The DNA for the CDR3 is TGTGCCAGCAGCTCAACACGGTACAATGAGCAGTTCTTC. Encoded protein: CASSSTRYNEQFF.

The CDR3 is CASSAAGGGIYEQYF. The CDR3 region has the DNA TGTGCCAGCAGCGCAGCCGGAGGGGGGATCTACGAGCAGTACTTC. The chain couples TRBV9 to TRBJ2-7; the D call may be TRBD1 or TRBD2 (6 bases each). This CDR3 contains 15 residues. Trimming took 3 bases from V and 3 from J, leaving 16 bases between them. Germline assignment: CDR1 SGDLS and CDR2 YYNGEE.

To note about this clonotype: At one boundary the junction diverges from the germline segment, which might be a read error. The V and J genes are TRBV30 and TRBJ1-2; D perhaps matches TRBD1 (6 bases). Germline V CDR1 and CDR2: GTSNPN, SVGIG (reference sequence). The CDR3 length is 13 residues. The CDR3 bases are TGTGCCTGGGGGGGGCTCGCGGACTATGGCTGCACCTTC. This encodes CAWGGLADYGCTF.

The chain has TRBV4-1 and TRBJ2-7; tentatively, D is TRBD2 (7 bases). Germline CDR1 and CDR2: MGHRA and YSYEKL. CDR3 length: 16 residues. Trimming left V 0 bases short and J 2 bases short, with 14 bases between. CDR3 DNA: TGCGCCAGCAGCCAAGATCAAAGCGGGGACACCTACGAGCAGTACTTC. It codes for CASSQDQSGDTYEQYF.

The rearrangement links TRBV4-1 to TRBJ2-4; D is perhaps TRBD2 (6 bases). The V and J ends lost 0 bases and 8 bases respectively, with 14 bases between them. The CDR3 runs 15 residues. Germline CDR1 is MGHRA and CDR2 is YSYEKL. The CDR3 region is CASSQDPAGMDIQYF. CDR3 bases: TGCGCCAGCAGCCAAGATCCGGCGGGAATGGACATTCAGTACTTC.

The chain joins TRBV20-1 to TRBJ1-5, with 8 bases identical to TRBD1. V lost 7 bases, J lost 3 bases, and 8 bases stayed unmatched. This CDR3 spans 14 amino acids. Germline assignment: CDR1 DFQATT and CDR2 SNEGSKA (reference sequence). In nucleotides, the CDR3 is TGCAGTGATATGGACAGGGCATTCAATCAGCCCCAGCATTTT. This encodes CSDMDRAFNQPQHF.

This clonotype was observed at least ten times. V and J are TRBV7-2 and TRBJ2-7; possibly TRBD2 for D (6 bases). This CDR3 has 13 residues. V lost 5 bases and J 9 bases, leaving 17 bases between the germline ends. Germline V gives CDR1 SGHTA, CDR2 FQGNSA. CDR3 amino acids: CASSTRTGDLQYF. The CDR3 region has the DNA TGTGCCAGCAGCACACGGACGGGGGACTTGCAGTACTTC.

The genes are TRBV21-1 and TRBJ1-2; the table's TRBD1 call for D was not verified on the DNA. TRBV21-1 is recorded as a pseudogene. The length of the CDR3 is 14 residues. CDR3 DNA: TGTGCCACCCAGGGTCGGGGGCACCATGCTGGCTACACCTTC. It codes for CATQGRGHHAGYTF.

The gene calls are TRBV10-3 and TRBJ2-1; D gene uncertain. Trimming took off 4 bases at V and 6 bases at J, with 7 bases between the two ends. The length of the CDR3 is 12 residues. The V gene's germline CDR1 is ENHRY and CDR2 SYGVKD. CDR3 bases: TGTGCCATCAGTGCTATACGCAATGAGCAGTTCTTC. Its protein product is CAISAIRNEQFF.

This clonotype was detected only a few times. This chain connects TRBV5-1 to TRBJ1-1; D uncertain. The V gene's germline CDR1 is SGHRS and CDR2 YFSETQ. V lost 1 base and J lost 2, with 9 bases in between. This CDR3 has 14 amino acids. DNA for the CDR3: TGCGCCAGCAGCTTGTGGCAGGCAAACACTGAAGCTTTCTTT. This encodes CASSLWQANTEAFF. The full variable domain, with the rest looked up from reference TRBV5-1 and TRBJ1-1, is KAGVTQTPRYLIKTRGQQVTLSCSPISGHRSVSWYQQTPGQGLQFLFEYFSETQRNKGNFPGRFSGRQFSNSRSEMNVSTLELGDSALYLCASSLWQANTEAFFGQGTRLTVV.

The J gene is TRBJ2-1, the V gene TRBV27; the D gene is possibly TRBD1 (6 bases). The CDR3 extends over 12 amino acids. CDR1 and CDR2 (germline): MNHEY, SMNVEV (reference sequence). With 8 bases removed from V and 9 bases from J, the gap between germline ends came to 14 bases. The CDR3 protein is CASGQSGGEQFF. In DNA form, the CDR3 reads TGTGCCAGCGGACAGTCTGGGGGTGAGCAGTTCTTC.

J is TRBJ2-7 and V is TRBV5-1; tentative D call: TRBD2 (5 bases). CDR3 length: 14 amino acids. Trimming left V 0 bases short and J 3 bases short, with 10 bases between. Germline CDR1 SGHRS, CDR2 YFSETQ. CDR3 residues: CASSLDSRVYEQYF. DNA for the CDR3: TGCGCCAGCAGCTTGGATTCGCGGGTCTACGAGCAGTACTTC. Combining the CDR3 with reference TRBV5-1 and TRBJ2-7 gives the whole variable domain KAGVTQTPRYLIKTRGQQVTLSCSPISGHRSVSWYQQTPGQGLQFLFEYFSETQRNKGNFPGRFSGRQFSNSRSEMNVSTLELGDSALYLCASSLDSRVYEQYFGPGTRLTVT.

V gene TRBV7-9 combines with J gene TRBJ2-7; 10 nucleotides align to TRBD2. The germline gives CDR1 SEHNR, CDR2 FQNEAQ (reference sequence). The J segment lost 1 base and the V segment lost 4 bases, leaving 7 bases of the junction unmatched. CDR3 length equals 16 residues. The CDR3 sequence: CASSSTGLALSYEQYF. Written as DNA, the CDR3 is TGTGCCAGCAGCTCCACGGGACTAGCGCTATCCTACGAGCAGTACTTC. Variable domain in full (rest from reference TRBV7-9 and TRBJ2-7): DTGVSQNPRHKITKRGQNVTFRCDPISEHNRLYWYRQTLGQGPEFLTYFQNEAQLEKSRLLSDRFSAERPKGSFSTLEIQRTEQGDSAMYLCASSSTGLALSYEQYFGPGTRLTVT.

This clonotype was counted between two and nine times. The V call is TRBV9, the J call TRBJ2-1, with 10 bases aligning to TRBD2. CDR1 and CDR2 from the germline V gene are SGDLS and YYNGEE. The V segment lost 3 bases and the J segment 0 bases; nucleotides outside the gene matches: 9. CDR3 length: 18 residues. As DNA, the CDR3 is TGTGCCAGCAGCGCCACCCCACTAGCGGGGAGCTCCTACAATGAGCAGTTCTTC. It codes for CASSATPLAGSSYNEQFF.

This clonotype has just a few counts. As DNA, the CDR3 is TGTGCCAGCAGCCCAGGCTGGGGTTCTAGCGGGGCGGTGGATACGCAGTATTTT. It codes for CASSPGWGSSGAVDTQYF. The chain employs TRBV7-9 and TRBJ2-3, with TRBD2 identical over 9 bases. The CDR3 covers 18 residues. Germline lookup yields CDR1 SEHNR and CDR2 FQNEAQ (reference sequence). V was clipped by 5 bases and J by 6 bases; unmatched bases: 18.

The gene calls are TRBV20-1 and TRBJ2-1, with 8 bases lining up with TRBD2. The CDR3 is 17 amino acids. Per the germline V gene, CDR1 is DFQATT and CDR2 is SNEGSKA (reference sequence). V was pared by 2 bases and J by 2 bases, with 11 bases of the junction left unmatched. The DNA of the CDR3 is TGCAGTGCTAGACCACTAGCGGCCAGAAGCCCCTACAATGAGCAGTTCTTC. Its translation is CSARPLAARSPYNEQFF.

The V call is TRBV20-1, the J call TRBJ2-7, with D perhaps TRBD1 (5 bases). The ends were cut back, 6 bases at V and 2 bases at J, with 17 bases in the middle. Germline V gene lookup returns CDR1 DFQATT and CDR2 SNEGSKA (reference sequence). The CDR3 sequence is 14 residues long. The CDR3, as DNA: TGCAGTGCCGCCTCAGGGAAAGTCACCTACGAGCAGTACTTC. Encoded protein: CSAASGKVTYEQYF.

Concerning this clonotype: A read error may be the cause here, since a much bigger clone is one base away. V is TRBV20-1 and J is TRBJ2-7; D not certain. There are 11 residues in the CDR3. From germline, CDR1 is DFQATT and CDR2 SNEGSKA (reference sequence). Between the trimmed V and J ends, which lost 5 bases and 5 bases, there was a span of 10 bases. The CDR3 DNA sequence: TGCAGTGCTTATGGCCCCCACGAGCAGTACTTC. Its protein is CSAYGPHEQYF.

This clonotype was recorded a few times. The genes are TRBV20-1 and TRBJ1-2; D is unresolved. Germline V lookup: CDR1 DFQATT, CDR2 SNEGSKA (reference sequence). This CDR3 is 11 amino acids long. V gave up 6 bases and J gave up 7 bases, with 12 bases separating them. CDR3 amino acids: CSAPVGGGYTF. The CDR3 bases are TGCAGTGCCCCAGTCGGTGGTGGCTACACCTTC.

The CDR3: CASSGGQTRRSSSYEQYF. The CDR3 DNA sequence: TGTGCCAGCAGTGGGGGTCAGACTCGGAGATCCAGCTCCTACGAGCAGTACTTC. This chain connects TRBV28 to TRBJ2-5; D assignment may be TRBD1 or TRBD2 (5 bases each). The better agreement between TRBJ2-7 and the DNA end casts doubt on the J call. CDR1 MDHEN and CDR2 SYDVKM come from the germline V gene. This CDR3 has 18 amino acids.

As concerns this clonotype: One junction end does not reproduce the germline sequence, and a read error may be involved. The V and J genes are TRBV12-3 or TRBV12-4 and TRBJ2-1, with 7 bases lining up with TRBD1. The CDR3 is made up of 14 amino acids. The CDR3 loop is CVSSSRQGSNEQFF. In DNA, the CDR3 is TGTGTCAGCAGTTCCCGACAGGGTTCGAATGAGCAGTTCTTC.